What follows are 21 T cell receptor delta chains derived from one specimen sequenced in a study of gamma-delta T cells after stem cell transplantation. With CATT, TCRdb re-called clones from the RT-PCR reads. Altogether around 4,600 delta-chain clones are present, around 1.9% being singletons, with the ten largest covering 32%. Sequenced sample: gamma-delta T cells. The receptor source for this set is a human donor. It is not recorded whose cells these are; they may come from a transplant donor.

Note on this clone: A far larger clone is a single base away, which makes a read error likely. The sample has other DNA sequences that encode this CDR3 too. The V and J genes are TRDV2 and TRDJ1; D uncertain. Trimming removed 4 bases from V and 2 bases from J, with 10 bases in between. The CDR3 is 13 residues long. Looked up from germline, CDR1 is GEAIGNYY and CDR2 is EKD. In nucleotides, the CDR3 is TGTGCCTGTGATCCTCTGCTGACCGATAAACTCATCTTT. Residues: CACDPLLTDKLIF.

V gene TRDV2 combines with J gene TRDJ1; 8 bases fit TRDD3. CDR1 is GEAIGNYY and CDR2 is EKD in the germline V gene. The CDR3 spans 15 residues. The junction had 5 bases not matched to a gene; V was cut back by 2 bases and J by 1 base. The CDR3 coding sequence is TGTGCCTGTGACAAACTGGGGGGCCGCACCGATAAACTCATCTTT. Translating it yields CACDKLGGRTDKLIF.

At least ten counts were recorded for this clone. This probably arose from a read error, given a far larger clone one base away. Distinct nucleotide sequences in the sample also encode this CDR3. V gene TRDV2 combines with J gene TRDJ1, with 10 nucleotides matching TRDD3. The CDR3 is 18 amino acids. Germline CDR1 is GEAIGNYY and CDR2 is EKD. Trimming took 0 bases from V and 2 from J; bases not matched to a gene: 11. The CDR3 sequence is CACDTVDKTGGFTDKLIF. CDR3 coding DNA: TGTGCCTGTGACACCGTCGACAAGACTGGGGGATTTACCGATAAACTCATCTTT.

This clone was counted many times. One base separates it from a far larger clone, so it is likely a read error. This sample also contains other DNA sequences that code for the same CDR3. The chain links TRDV2 to TRDJ1; no firm D call. V was cut by 0 bases and J by 0 bases, with 10 bases left in between. Germline CDR1 GEAIGNYY, CDR2 EKD. The CDR3 totals 15 residues. The CDR3 DNA reads TGTGCCTGTGACACCCTATCTGGTTACACCGATAAACTCATCTTT. It specifies CACDTLSGYTDKLIF.

By sample fraction, this clone is medium-sized. This sample includes further DNA sequences coding for the same CDR3. The genes are TRDV2 and TRDJ1; 12 positions match TRDD3. Losses at the gene ends were 1 base for V and 0 bases for J; bases not matched to a gene: 5. In germline, CDR1 is GEAIGNYY, CDR2 EKD. The CDR3 runs to 17 residues. CDR3 residues: CACDTLGDTAYTDKLIF. As DNA, the CDR3 is TGTGCCTGTGACACGCTGGGGGATACGGCGTACACCGATAAACTCATCTTT.

This clone was seen ten or more times. A far larger clone is only one base removed, so a read error is likely. This CDR3 is also generated by other DNA sequences in the sample. The rearrangement links TRDV2 to TRDJ1, with 8 bases fitting TRDD3. Germline CDR1 reads GEAIGNYY; CDR2 reads EKD. CDR3 length: 13 residues. CDR3 in amino acids: CACDTWGIDKLIF. In DNA, the CDR3 is TGTGCCTGCGACACTTGGGGGATCGACAAACTCATCTTT.

This clone was seen more than once but under ten times. Given a far larger clone just one base away, this is likely a sequencing read error. Additional DNA sequences in this sample encode the identical CDR3. The chain is built from TRDV2 and TRDJ1; D gene unclear. The CDR3 sequence is 16 residues long. Trimming cost V 0 bases and J 2 bases, with 15 bases left between them. The germline CDR1 and CDR2 sequences are GEAIGNYY and EKD. The CDR3 here is CACDTLSGGSTDKLIF. Here the CDR3 DNA reads TGTGCCTGTGACACCTTATCTGGAGGGTCAACCGATAAACTCATCTTT.

This clone was recorded at least ten times. A read error is the likely source, as a far larger clone sits one nucleotide away. Within the sample, other DNA sequences also encode this same CDR3. This chain links TRDV2 with TRDJ3; 8 nucleotides match TRDD3. Germline lookup yields CDR1 GEAIGNYY and CDR2 EKD. The CDR3 contains 19 residues. CDR3 sequence reads: CACDTVGDTSSWDTRQMFF. The CDR3 nucleotides are TGTGCCTGTGACACCGTAGGGGATACCAGCTCCTGGGACACCCGACAGATGTTCTTC.

The sample holds a few counts of this clone. TCRdb records a much larger clone's protein for this DNA, with a difference at residue 11 that likely arises from a read error; the protein given is the translation of the DNA. This sequence joins TRDV2 and TRDJ3, with TRDD3 matching 10 bases. Germline V gene sequence: CDR1 GEAIGNYY, CDR2 EKD. This CDR3 comprises 21 residues. Trimming took 3 bases from V and 2 from J; bases not matched to a gene: 15. CDR3 coding DNA: TGTGCCTGTGACTCCGTAGAGGGGGATACGCCACCCACCTGGGACACCCGACAGATGTTTTTC. Residues: CACDSVEGDTPPTWDTRQMFF.

There are many counts of this clone. A far larger clone is just one base off, so this is likely a read error. Other DNA sequences in this specimen translate into the identical CDR3. The chain combines TRDV2 with TRDJ1, with D unclear. In germline, CDR1 is GEAIGNYY, CDR2 EKD. CDR3 length: 15 amino acids. CDR3 coding DNA: TGTGCCTGTGACACCCTATCCGGTTACACCGACAAACTCATCTTT. It specifies CACDTLSGYTDKLIF.

This clone showed up just a few times. The rearrangement links TRDV2 to TRDJ1; TRDD3 is a possible D gene (6 bases). Trimming removed 1 base at V and 1 base at J, with 12 bases between. The CDR3 consists of 15 residues. The germline V gene has CDR1 GEAIGNYY and CDR2 EKD. In nucleotides, the CDR3 is TGTGCCTGTGACACGGTTGGGGGCCTCACCGATAAACTCATCTTT. Protein: CACDTVGGLTDKLIF.

In regard to this clone: The likely explanation is a read error, given a far larger clone one base away. Other nucleotide sequences from this sample produce the same CDR3. The J gene is TRDJ2, the V gene TRDV2, with D possibly being TRDD3 (6 bases). The CDR3 runs to 19 residues. Germline V gives CDR1 GEAIGNYY, CDR2 EKD. Here the CDR3 reads CACDTVGGEKATLTAQLFF. The CDR3 region has the DNA TGTGCCTGTGACACCGTGGGGGGGGAGAAAGCGACTTTGACGGCACAACTCTTCTTT.

This clone turned up a few times. The V gene is TRDV2, the J gene TRDJ1, with 11 bases that match TRDD3. Germline V gene data show CDR1 as GEAIGNYY and CDR2 as EKD. This CDR3 spans 18 amino acids. Unmatched junction bases numbered 8, after V lost 0 bases and J lost 0 bases. CDR3 in amino acids: CACDTLSGGYENTDKLIF. The CDR3 coding sequence is TGTGCCTGTGACACCTTAAGTGGGGGATACGAGAACACCGATAAACTCATCTTT.

This clone was counted between two and nine times. A read error likely explains why the TCRdb protein, taken from a much larger clone, differs from this DNA's translation at residue 10; the protein shown is translated from the DNA. This sequence joins TRDV2 and TRDJ1; 11 nucleotides agree with TRDD3. The CDR3 has 17 amino acids. The V gene's germline CDR1 is GEAIGNYY and CDR2 EKD. The ends lost 3 bases at V and 0 bases at J; junction bases unmatched: 8. CDR3 region: CACDVLGDRQYTDKLIF. In DNA form, the CDR3 reads TGTGCCTGTGACGTACTGGGGGATAGGCAGTACACCGATAAACTCATCTTT.

The table lists this clone with a few counts. The rearrangement joins TRDV2 to TRDJ1; the match to TRDD3 covers 8 bases. Trimming at V came to 0 bases and at J to 4 bases, leaving 12 bases not matched to a gene. The CDR3 totals 17 residues. Germline V gene sequence: CDR1 GEAIGNYY, CDR2 EKD. The CDR3 coding sequence is TGTGCCTGTGACACCGTAGTTACTGGGGGTAGCTTCGATAAACTCATCTTT. As protein: CACDTVVTGGSFDKLIF.

This clone was found a few times. The TCRdb protein, from a much larger clone, departs from this DNA's translation at residue 5, likely by read error; the protein shown derives from the DNA. This chain links TRDV2 with TRDJ1; TRDD3 agrees at 8 bases. The junction had 10 bases not matched to a gene; V was cut back by 7 bases and J by 1 base. Germline V gene lookup returns CDR1 GEAIGNYY and CDR2 EKD. The length of the CDR3 is 15 residues. The CDR3 here is CACFILGVATDKLIF. DNA for the CDR3: TGTGCCTGCTTCATACTGGGGGTCGCCACCGATAAACTCATCTTT.

This clone was seen a handful of times. Only one base separates this from a far larger clonotype, so it likely reflects a read error. Other DNA variants within this sample encode the same CDR3. This chain uses TRDV2 with TRDJ3, with D maybe TRDD3 (5 bases). The germline V gene has CDR1 GEAIGNYY and CDR2 EKD. The CDR3 has 18 amino acids. CDR3 region: CACDTAGLGSWDTRQMFF. In nucleotides, the CDR3 is TGCGCCTGTGACACCGCGGGGCTGGGCTCCTGGGACACCCGACAGATGTTTTTC.

This clone was counted only a few times. One base separates it from a far larger clone, so it is likely a read error. Other DNA sequences in the same sample also yield this CDR3. The genes are TRDV2 and TRDJ1, with D possibly TRDD3 on 5 matching bases. The CDR3 spans 17 residues. The V and J ends lost 1 base and 0 bases respectively, with 17 bases between them. CDR1 and CDR2 from the germline V gene are GEAIGNYY and EKD. CDR3 coding DNA: TGTGCCTGTGACACGGTCGGGGACCCCGAGGACACCGATAAACTCATCTTT. This gives the protein CACDTVGDPEDTDKLIF.

DNA of the CDR3: TGTGCCTGTGACACCATCTCTGGGGGATACGACACCGATAAACTCATCTTT. This sequence encodes CACDTISGGYDTDKLIF. V usage is TRDV2 and J usage is TRDJ1; the match to TRDD3 covers 12 bases. The V segment lost 0 bases and the J segment 0 bases; nucleotides outside the gene matches: 4. Germline V gives CDR1 GEAIGNYY, CDR2 EKD. This CDR3 has 17 amino acids.

Many counts were recorded for this clone. TCRdb shows a much larger clone's protein in place of this DNA's translation, and the two differ at residue 13, likely through a read error; the protein shown is translated from the DNA. The genes are TRDV2 and TRDJ1, with unresolved D. The CDR3 is made up of 15 amino acids. The germline V gene has CDR1 GEAIGNYY and CDR2 EKD. The DNA for the CDR3 is TGTGCCTGTGACACCCTATCCGGTTACACCGATAAACCCATCTTT. Amino acids: CACDTLSGYTDKPIF.

By share, this clone ranks as medium-sized. Other DNA sequences of this sample code for an identical CDR3. The V call is TRDV2, the J call TRDJ1; the match to TRDD3 covers 12 bases. Germline trimming cut 0 bases from V and 4 bases from J; bases unmatched to any gene: 11. Germline V gene lookup returns CDR1 GEAIGNYY and CDR2 EKD. This CDR3 spans 18 amino acids. The CDR3 is CACDTVGLGDTVVDKLIF. The CDR3 DNA reads TGTGCCTGTGACACCGTTGGGCTGGGGGATACGGTTGTCGATAAACTCATCTTT.